This T cell receptor (beta chain) was identified during a study of shared clonotypes between healthy human individuals. Study conclusions and caveats: All-four-donor shared clonotypes had higher generation probabilities than non-shared clonotypes did. As a rule, naive subsets had a larger estimated richness than memory subsets.

Worth noting for this clone: Its antigen is unidentified.

V was pared by 0 bases and J by 6 bases, with 18 bases between. CDR3 length: 17 residues. Replicate PCRs from sorted subsets contained around 200 ng DNA, which is 29,000 or so T cell genomes. Assay: immunoSEQ multiplex PCR; the TCRdb copy retains only in-frame clones and omits some. The sample has some 2.1 million clones, roughly 94% seen once. Sequencing used naive CD4+ T cells sorted from blood. Subset denoted: CD45RA+ positively selected. The rearrangement joins TRBV23-1 to TRBJ2-4, with D perhaps given as TRBD1 or TRBD2 (5 bases each). TRBV23-1 is sorted into the ORF group, with uncertain function. The sequence was obtained from a man between 18 and 29 years old in good health. CDR3 protein: CASSQSDLGQGGNIQYF. The CDR3 DNA follows: TGCGCCAGCAGTCAATCGGACTTGGGTCAGGGTGGAAACATTCAGTACTTC.